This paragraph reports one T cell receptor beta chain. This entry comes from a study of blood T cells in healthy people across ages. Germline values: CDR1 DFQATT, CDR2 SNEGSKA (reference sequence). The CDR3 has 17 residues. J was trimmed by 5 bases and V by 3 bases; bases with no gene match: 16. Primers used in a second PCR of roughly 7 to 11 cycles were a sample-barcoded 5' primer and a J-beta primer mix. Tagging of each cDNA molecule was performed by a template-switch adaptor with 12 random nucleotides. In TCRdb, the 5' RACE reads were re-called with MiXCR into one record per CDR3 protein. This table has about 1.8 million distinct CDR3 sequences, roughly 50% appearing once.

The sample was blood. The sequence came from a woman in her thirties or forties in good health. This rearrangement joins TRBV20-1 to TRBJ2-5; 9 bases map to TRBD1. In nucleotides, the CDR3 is TGCAGTGCTAGTCGGGGGACAGGGAATGATTACTGGGAGACCCAGTACTTC. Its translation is CSASRGTGNDYWETQYF.